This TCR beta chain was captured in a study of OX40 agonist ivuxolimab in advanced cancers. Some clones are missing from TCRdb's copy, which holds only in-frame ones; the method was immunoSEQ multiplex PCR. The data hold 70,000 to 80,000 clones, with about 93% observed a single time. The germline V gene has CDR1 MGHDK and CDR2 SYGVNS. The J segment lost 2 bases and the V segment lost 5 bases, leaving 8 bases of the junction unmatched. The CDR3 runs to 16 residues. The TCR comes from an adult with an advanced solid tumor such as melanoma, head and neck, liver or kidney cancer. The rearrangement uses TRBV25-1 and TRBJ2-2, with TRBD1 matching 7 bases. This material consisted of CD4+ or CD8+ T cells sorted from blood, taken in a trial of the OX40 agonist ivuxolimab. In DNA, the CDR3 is TGTGCCAGCAGTTGGACCGGGACAGTCAACACCGGGGAGCTGTTTTTT. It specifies CASSWTGTVNTGELFF.